This TCR beta chain was captured in a study of chemoradiotherapy in HPV16-positive cancers. Study context: Two HPV16-positive patients' cells yielded candidate HPV-specific clones and common motifs. Study outcomes and limitations: The functional HPV-specific definition rests on just a couple of HPV16-positive patients.

This clone was counted a few times. Antigen: not known. Germline CDR1 SGHNT, CDR2 YYREEE (reference sequence). V shed 3 bases and J 2 bases; nucleotides not matched to a gene: 12. The CDR3 loop spans 17 amino acids. Using immunoSEQ multiplex PCR, the repertoire was profiled, and TCRdb retains in-frame clones only, with some absent. This table has a few thousand clones, 85% to 90% appearing once. Repertoires were sampled repeatedly during chemoradiotherapy. This receptor was taken from a human donor with HPV-associated anogenital cancer. The sample was tumor tissue, taken from a patient who underwent chemoradiotherapy. The chain uses TRBV5-4 and TRBJ1-1; 8 bases are a match to TRBD1. The CDR3: CASSWDPGQGINTEAFF. The CDR3 nucleotides are TGTGCCAGCAGCTGGGACCCAGGACAGGGCATAAACACTGAAGCTTTCTTT.